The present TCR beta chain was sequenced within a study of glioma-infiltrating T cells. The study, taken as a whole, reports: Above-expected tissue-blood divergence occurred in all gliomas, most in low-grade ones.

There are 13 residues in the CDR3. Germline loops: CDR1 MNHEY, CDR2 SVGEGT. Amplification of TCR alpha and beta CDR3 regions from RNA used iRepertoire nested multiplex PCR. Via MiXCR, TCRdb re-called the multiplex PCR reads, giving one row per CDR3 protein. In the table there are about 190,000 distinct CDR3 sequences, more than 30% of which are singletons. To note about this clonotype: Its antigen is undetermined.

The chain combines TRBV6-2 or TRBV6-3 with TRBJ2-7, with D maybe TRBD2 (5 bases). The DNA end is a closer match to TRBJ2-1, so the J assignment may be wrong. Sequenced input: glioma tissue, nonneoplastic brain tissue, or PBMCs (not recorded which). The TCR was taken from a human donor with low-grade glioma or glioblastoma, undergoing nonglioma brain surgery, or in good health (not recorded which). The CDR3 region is CASIGGYVLEQFF. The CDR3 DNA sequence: TGTGCCAGCATCGGCGGGTATGTTCTCGAGCAGTTCTTC.